The 20 T cell receptor beta chains listed next were all sequenced from one sample in a study of identical twins. Each CDR3 protein gets one entry after TCRdb re-called the 5' RACE reads with MiXCR. This sample yields around 160,000 distinct CDR3 sequences, of which around 3.6% are seen a single time; about 7.8% belongs to the top ten. The sequenced sample consisted of memory T cells sorted from blood. The receptors shown here come from a young man in good health.

In its sample, this clonotype was seen many times. V gene TRBV13 combines with J gene TRBJ2-7, with D possibly matching TRBD2 (6 bases). The germline gives CDR1 PRHDT, CDR2 FYEKMQ (reference sequence). CDR3 length: 17 amino acids. The V end lost 0 bases, the J end lost 5 bases, and 20 bases lay between the germline ends. DNA of the CDR3: TGTGCCAGCAGCTTAGGCCTAATTGTGCGGGGATTCGACGAGCAGTACTTC. It encodes CASSLGLIVRGFDEQYF.

This clonotype was seen repeatedly, ten times or more. The genes are TRBV12-5 and TRBJ1-2; D unresolved. V was trimmed by 3 bases and J by 8 bases, leaving 10 bases between them. From germline, CDR1 is LGHNT and CDR2 FRNRAP. This CDR3 is 12 amino acids long. CDR3 DNA: TGTGCTAGTGGTTTCTCTTCGGGAGGCTACACCTTC. Its protein product is CASGFSSGGYTF. Full variable domain (outside the CDR3, taken from reference TRBV12-5 and TRBJ1-2): DARVTQTPRHKVTEMGQEVTMRCQPILGHNTVFWYRQTMMQGLELLAYFRNRAPLDDSGMPKDRFSAEMPDATLATLKIQPSEPRDSAVYFCASGFSSGGYTFGSGTRLTVV.

This clonotype was counted many times. The V and J genes are TRBV20-1 and TRBJ1-1; D is unresolved. This CDR3 has 14 residues. V was trimmed by 1 base and J by 1 base, leaving 10 bases between them. Germline V gives CDR1 DFQATT, CDR2 SNEGSKA (reference sequence). As DNA, the CDR3 is TGCAGTGCTAGAGGATTGGGGAGGAACACTGAAGCTTTCTTT. This codes for CSARGLGRNTEAFF.

The chain carries TRBV20-1 and TRBJ2-3, with 7 bases that match TRBD2. J lost 1 base, V lost 3 bases, and 10 bases had no gene match. Looked up from germline, CDR1 is DFQATT and CDR2 is SNEGSKA (reference sequence). This CDR3 is built from 16 residues. Here the CDR3 DNA reads TGCAGTGCTAGTAGGTGGGCGGGAGTTGGCACAGATACGCAGTATTTT. This codes for CSASRWAGVGTDTQYF.

The genes are TRBV6-1 and TRBJ2-3; no clear D. Germline CDR1 is MNHNS and CDR2 is SASEGT. Trimming cost V 1 base and J 1 base, with 6 bases left between them. The CDR3 consists of 14 residues. The CDR3 loop is CASSEGYRTDTQYF. The DNA of the CDR3 is TGTGCCAGCAGTGAAGGGTACCGCACAGATACGCAGTATTTT.

The chain uses TRBV6-4 and TRBJ2-2; maybe TRBD1 (5 bases). CDR1 MRHNA and CDR2 SNTAGT come from the germline V gene. This CDR3 has 14 amino acids. V lost 4 bases, J lost 3 bases, and 9 bases lay in between. CDR3 DNA: TGTGCCAGCAGTGCTTTAGGGGACACCGGGGAGCTGTTTTTT. Protein product: CASSALGDTGELFF.

This clonotype has ten or more counts. The chain recombines TRBV5-1 with TRBJ2-3; weak D call: TRBD2 (5 bases). This CDR3 contains 14 residues. V was shortened by 4 bases and J by 2 bases, with 11 bases between the two germline ends. Germline CDR1 reads SGHRS; CDR2 reads YFSETQ. The CDR3 DNA is TGCGCCAGCAGCCGACTTAGCGACACAGATACGCAGTATTTT. Amino acid sequence: CASSRLSDTDTQYF.

This clonotype was picked up many times. The J gene is TRBJ1-2, the V gene TRBV24-1, with 7 bases matching TRBD1. Germline CDR1 reads KGHDR; CDR2 reads SFDVKD. This CDR3 spans 14 amino acids. With 2 bases clipped from V and 2 bases from J, the junction kept 1 base outside the gene matches. CDR3 coding DNA: TGTGCCACCAGTGATTCGGACAGGAACTATGGCTACACCTTC. It translates to CATSDSDRNYGYTF.

Ten or more counts support this clonotype. This chain connects TRBV7-9 to TRBJ2-7; D ambiguous. The V gene's germline CDR1 is SEHNR and CDR2 FQNEAQ (reference sequence). With 5 bases removed from V and 1 base from J, the gap between germline ends came to 6 bases. This CDR3 is built from 12 residues. DNA for the CDR3: TGTGCCAGCAGCCCCCAGTCCTACGAGCAGTACTTC. As protein: CASSPQSYEQYF.

The chain carries TRBV6-1 and TRBJ1-5; TRBD1 aligns across 10 bases. Trimming at V came to 5 bases and at J to 6 bases, leaving 7 bases not matched to a gene. There are 15 residues in the CDR3. Per the germline V gene, CDR1 is MNHNS and CDR2 is SASEGT. DNA for the CDR3: TGTGCCAGCAGTAGGTTAGGACAGGGGGGTCAGCCCCAGCATTTT. It translates to CASSRLGQGGQPQHF.

This clonotype occurred many times. The chain has TRBV9 and TRBJ2-3; possibly TRBD2 for D (6 bases). CDR3 length equals 13 residues. Trimming took off 6 bases at V and 2 bases at J, with 10 bases between the two ends. Per the germline V gene, CDR1 is SGDLS and CDR2 is YYNGEE. The DNA for the CDR3 is TGTGCCAGCACGAGGACTAACACAGATACGCAGTATTTT. Protein sequence: CASTRTNTDTQYF.

There are many counts of this clonotype. The V gene is TRBV20-1, the J gene TRBJ2-3; 8 nucleotides align to TRBD2. This CDR3 spans 16 amino acids. After removal of 7 bases from V and 2 bases from J, the junction contained 14 bases not matched to a gene. Per germline, CDR1 DFQATT and CDR2 SNEGSKA (reference sequence). Written as DNA, the CDR3 is TGCAGTGACCTAGACAAAATAGCGGGGTCCACAGATACGCAGTATTTT. This gives the protein CSDLDKIAGSTDTQYF.

This clonotype has ten or more counts. This chain links TRBV2 with TRBJ2-3; possibly TRBD2 for D (6 bases). CDR3 size: 16 residues. The germline V gene has CDR1 SNHLY and CDR2 FYNNEI. Trimming removed 1 base at V and 0 bases at J, with 11 bases between. The CDR3 DNA reads as TGTGCCAGCAGTGAAGTGGGTAGCGGTAGCACAGATACGCAGTATTTT. Translating it yields CASSEVGSGSTDTQYF.

This clonotype was recorded many times. The chain uses TRBV20-1 and TRBJ2-1; a weak D match, TRBD1 (5 bases). CDR1 is DFQATT and CDR2 is SNEGSKA in the germline V gene (reference sequence). The V end was cut by 3 bases, the J end by 10 bases, with 10 bases between. The CDR3 sequence is 11 residues long. CDR3 sequence: CSARWGQEQFF. For the CDR3, the DNA is TGCAGTGCTAGGTGGGGCCAAGAGCAGTTCTTC.

This clonotype was seen many times. The chain couples TRBV28 to TRBJ2-7, with a tentative D call TRBD1 (6 bases). The CDR3 is 15 amino acids. Trimming shortened V by 3 bases and J by 3 bases, and 15 bases separated the two germline ends. Looked up from germline, CDR1 is MDHEN and CDR2 is SYDVKM. Here the CDR3 reads CASSLSFTGNYEQYF. The CDR3 nucleotides read TGTGCCAGCAGTTTGTCCTTTACAGGGAACTACGAGCAGTACTTC.

This clonotype was seen more than once but under ten times. This chain connects TRBV20-1 to TRBJ2-3; D is unclear. Germline CDR1 reads DFQATT; CDR2 reads SNEGSKA (reference sequence). The CDR3 consists of 12 residues. With 3 bases removed from V and 5 bases from J, the gap between germline ends came to 9 bases. CDR3: CSASLGRDTQYF. The CDR3 bases are TGCAGTGCTAGCTTAGGAAGAGATACGCAGTATTTT.

This clonotype was seen ten or more times. V gene TRBV12-3 or TRBV12-4 combines with J gene TRBJ1-5; 8 bases map to TRBD1. CDR3 length: 17 amino acids. V trimming: 6 bases; J trimming: 0 bases; junction bases outside the gene matches: 10. Written as DNA, the CDR3 is TGTGCCAGCAGGGCGACGGACAGGGCCTATAGCAATCAGCCCCAGCATTTT. This sequence encodes CASRATDRAYSNQPQHF.

This clonotype is a singleton in its sample. Given a much more abundant clone one base away, this may be a read error. The chain has TRBV11-2 and TRBJ2-3; perhaps D is TRBD1 or TRBD2 (6 bases each). Germline V CDR1 and CDR2: SGHAT, FQNNGV. There are 16 residues in the CDR3. In nucleotides, the CDR3 is TGTGCCAGCAGCTTAGAGGGCAGGGGAGGCACAGATACGCATTATTTT. Amino acids: CASSLEGRGGTDTHYF.

The sample holds many counts of this clonotype. The CDR3 here is CASSPLQQREGTDTQYF. CDR3 DNA: TGTGCCAGCAGCCCACTACAGCAGCGGGAGGGCACAGATACGCAGTATTTT. The chain carries TRBV5-4 and TRBJ2-3; 9 bases fit TRBD2. Germline CDR1 SGHNT, CDR2 YYREEE (reference sequence). V was clipped by 4 bases and J by 1 base; unmatched bases: 10. CDR3 size: 17 residues.

This clonotype was counted many times. The CDR3 DNA follows: TGTGCCAGCAGCGTAGTACTGGACCGCTACAATGAGCAGTTCTTC. Amino acids: CASSVVLDRYNEQFF. V gene TRBV9 combines with J gene TRBJ2-1; no definite D call. V lost 0 bases and J 3 bases, leaving 10 bases between the germline ends. Looked up from germline, CDR1 is SGDLS and CDR2 is YYNGEE. This CDR3 contains 15 residues.